The rows below give T cell receptor beta chains drawn from one sample of a study of response to subunit inactivated influenza vaccine. Via MiXCR, TCRdb re-called the RT-PCR reads, giving one row per CDR3 protein. The sample holds more than 250,000 distinct CDR3 sequences, around a fifth seen once. Sequences were derived from PBMCs from blood, sampled 21 months after vaccination. These receptor sequences come from a man aged 45-69 years who received an inactivated influenza vaccine. CDR3s include the opening cysteine and the closing phenylalanine or tryptophan. Each record gives: CDR3 protein, CDR3 DNA, clone size, D gene, V gene, J gene. The D gene is left open where the match is weak. The size of a clone is reported for some rows only, either as once, few or many, or as a class for expanded clones.

CDR3aa: CASSRSRHEQYF
CDR3nt: TGTGCCAGCAGTCGTAGTCGCCACGAGCAGTACTTC
abundance: -
d_gene: -
v_gene: TRBV12-3/TRBV12-4
j_gene: TRBJ2-7

CDR3aa: CSALVSTNEQFF
CDR3nt: TGCAGCGCCCTCGTTAGCACCAATGAGCAGTTCTTC
abundance: -
d_gene: -
v_gene: TRBV29-1
j_gene: TRBJ2-1

CDR3aa: CSASPPTRSYEQYF
CDR3nt: TGCAGTGCTAGTCCGCCAACACGATCCTACGAGCAGTACTTC
abundance: -
d_gene: -
v_gene: TRBV20-1
j_gene: TRBJ2-7

CDR3aa: CSARDLRLERNEQFF
CDR3nt: TGCAGTGCTAGAGATCTTAGACTAGAGAGAAATGAGCAGTTCTTC
abundance: -
d_gene: -
v_gene: TRBV20-1
j_gene: TRBJ2-1

CDR3aa: CSVDTGNYGYTF
CDR3nt: TGCAGCGTAGATACAGGAAACTATGGCTACACCTTC
abundance: few
d_gene: -
v_gene: TRBV29-1
j_gene: TRBJ1-2

CDR3aa: CASSLGGRGLADTQYF
CDR3nt: TGTGCCAGCAGCTTGGGGGGCAGGGGGCTTGCAGATACGCAGTATTTT
abundance: few
d_gene: TRBD1
v_gene: TRBV5-4
j_gene: TRBJ2-3

CDR3aa: CSQRGGPTHGYTF
CDR3nt: TGCAGCCAACGGGGGGGACCCACGCATGGCTACACCTTC
abundance: many
d_gene: -
v_gene: TRBV20-1
j_gene: TRBJ1-2

CDR3aa: CASSQMYYEQYF
CDR3nt: TGTGCCAGCAGCCAAATGTACTACGAGCAGTACTTC
abundance: -
d_gene: -
v_gene: TRBV11-2
j_gene: TRBJ2-7

CDR3aa: CSDRQPPMNTEAFF
CDR3nt: TGCAGCGATAGACAGCCCCCAATGAACACTGAAGCTTTCTTT
abundance: many
d_gene: -
v_gene: TRBV29-1
j_gene: TRBJ1-1

CDR3aa: CASSFYFGTGWAANYGYTF
CDR3nt: TGTGCCAGCAGTTTTTATTTCGGGACAGGGTGGGCGGCTAACTATGGCTACACCTTC
abundance: many
d_gene: TRBD1
v_gene: TRBV12-3/TRBV12-4
j_gene: TRBJ1-2

CDR3aa: CASGEQGGETQYF
CDR3nt: TGTGCCAGTGGAGAGCAGGGAGGGGAGACCCAGTACTTC
abundance: many
d_gene: TRBD2
v_gene: TRBV19
j_gene: TRBJ2-5

CDR3aa: CASSQDMSEQFF
CDR3nt: TGCGCCAGCAGCCAAGATATGAGTGAGCAGTTCTTC
abundance: -
d_gene: -
v_gene: TRBV4-1
j_gene: TRBJ2-1

CDR3aa: CASNPRDIWAYGYTF
CDR3nt: TGTGCCAGCAACCCCCGGGACATCTGGGCCTATGGCTACACCTTC
abundance: few
d_gene: -
v_gene: TRBV28
j_gene: TRBJ1-2

CDR3aa: CASSPANTGELFF
CDR3nt: TGTGCCAGCAGTCCAGCAAACACCGGGGAGCTGTTTTTT
abundance: -
d_gene: -
v_gene: TRBV6-2/TRBV6-3
j_gene: TRBJ2-2